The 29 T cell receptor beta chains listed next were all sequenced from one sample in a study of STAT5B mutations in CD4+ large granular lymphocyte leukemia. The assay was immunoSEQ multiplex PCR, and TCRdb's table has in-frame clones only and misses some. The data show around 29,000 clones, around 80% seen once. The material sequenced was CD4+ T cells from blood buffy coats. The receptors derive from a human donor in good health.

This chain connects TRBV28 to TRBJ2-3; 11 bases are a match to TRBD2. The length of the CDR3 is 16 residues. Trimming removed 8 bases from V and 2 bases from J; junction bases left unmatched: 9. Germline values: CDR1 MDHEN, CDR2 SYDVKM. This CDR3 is CASRRGLAAFTDTQYF. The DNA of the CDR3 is TGTGCCAGCCGAAGGGGACTAGCGGCCTTCACAGATACGCAGTATTTT. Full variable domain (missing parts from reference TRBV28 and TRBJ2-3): DVKVTQSSRYLVKRTGEKVFLECVQDMDHENMFWYRQDPGLGLRLIYFSYDVKMKEKGDIPEGYSVSREKKERFSLILESASTNQTSMYLCASRRGLAAFTDTQYFGPGTRLTVL.

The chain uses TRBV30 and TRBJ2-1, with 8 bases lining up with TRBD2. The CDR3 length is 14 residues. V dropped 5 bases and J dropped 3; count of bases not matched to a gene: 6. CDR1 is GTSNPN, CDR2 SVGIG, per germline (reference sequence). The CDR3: CAWGRGGYYNEQFF. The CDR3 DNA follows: TGTGCCTGGGGACGGGGGGGCTACTACAATGAGCAGTTCTTC.

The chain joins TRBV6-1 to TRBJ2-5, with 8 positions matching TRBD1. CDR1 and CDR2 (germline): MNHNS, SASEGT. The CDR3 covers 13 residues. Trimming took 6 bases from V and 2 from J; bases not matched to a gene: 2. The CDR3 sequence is CASRGQGQETQYF. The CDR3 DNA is TGTGCCAGCAGAGGACAGGGACAAGAGACCCAGTACTTC.

In nucleotides, the CDR3 is TGTGCCAGCAGTTTAGCCCCAGGGGGCCTGGAGATGAACACTGAAGCTTTCTTT. Its translation: CASSLAPGGLEMNTEAFF. J is TRBJ1-1 and V is TRBV28; 8 nucleotides agree with TRBD1. The germline V gene has CDR1 MDHEN and CDR2 SYDVKM. Losses at the gene ends were 2 bases for V and 0 bases for J; bases not matched to a gene: 11. The CDR3 totals 18 residues.

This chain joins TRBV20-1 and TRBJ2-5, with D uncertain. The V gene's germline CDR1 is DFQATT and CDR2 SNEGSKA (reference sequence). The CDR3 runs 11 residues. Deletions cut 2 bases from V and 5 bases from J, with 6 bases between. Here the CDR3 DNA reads TGCAGTGCTAGACGGGCGGAGACCCAGTACTTC. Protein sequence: CSARRAETQYF.

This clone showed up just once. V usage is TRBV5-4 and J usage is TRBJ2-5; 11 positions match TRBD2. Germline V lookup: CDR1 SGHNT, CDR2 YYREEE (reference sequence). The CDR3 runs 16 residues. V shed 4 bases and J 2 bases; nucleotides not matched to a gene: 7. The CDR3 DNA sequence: TGTGCCAGCAGCCAAACGGGACTAGCGGCGCAAGAGACCCAGTACTTC. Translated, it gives CASSQTGLAAQETQYF.

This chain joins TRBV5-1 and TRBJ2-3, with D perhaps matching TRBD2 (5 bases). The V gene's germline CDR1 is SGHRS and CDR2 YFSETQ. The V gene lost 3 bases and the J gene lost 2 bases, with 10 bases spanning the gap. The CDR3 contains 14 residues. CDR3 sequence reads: CASSWELDTDTQYF. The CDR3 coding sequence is TGCGCCAGCAGCTGGGAGCTTGACACAGATACGCAGTATTTT.

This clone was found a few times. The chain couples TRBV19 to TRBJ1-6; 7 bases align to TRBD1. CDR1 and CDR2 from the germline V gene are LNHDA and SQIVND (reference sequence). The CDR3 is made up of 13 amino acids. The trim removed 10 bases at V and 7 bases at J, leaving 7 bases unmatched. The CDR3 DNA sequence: TGTGCCACCGGAGGGACAGTCAATTCACCCCTCCACTTT. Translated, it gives CATGGTVNSPLHF.

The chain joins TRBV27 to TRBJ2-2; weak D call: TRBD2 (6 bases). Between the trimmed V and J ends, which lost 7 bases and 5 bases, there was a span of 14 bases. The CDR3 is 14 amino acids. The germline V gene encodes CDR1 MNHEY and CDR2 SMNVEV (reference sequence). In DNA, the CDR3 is TGTGCCAGCACGGGGTCCGCGGGGACCGGGGAGCTGTTTTTT. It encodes CASTGSAGTGELFF.

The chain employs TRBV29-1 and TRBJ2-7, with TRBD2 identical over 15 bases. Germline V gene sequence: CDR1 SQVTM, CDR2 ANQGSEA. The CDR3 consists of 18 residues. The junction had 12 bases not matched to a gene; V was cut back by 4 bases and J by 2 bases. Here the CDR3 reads CSVAGGGTSGRPTYEQYF. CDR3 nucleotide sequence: TGCAGCGTTGCGGGCGGGGGGACTAGCGGGAGGCCAACCTACGAGCAGTACTTC.

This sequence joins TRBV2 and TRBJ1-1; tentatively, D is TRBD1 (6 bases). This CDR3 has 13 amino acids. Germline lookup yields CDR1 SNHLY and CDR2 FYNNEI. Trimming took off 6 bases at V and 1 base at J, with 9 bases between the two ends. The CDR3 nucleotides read TGTGCCAGCAGCCTGGGACAGAACACTGAAGCTTTCTTT. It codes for CASSLGQNTEAFF.

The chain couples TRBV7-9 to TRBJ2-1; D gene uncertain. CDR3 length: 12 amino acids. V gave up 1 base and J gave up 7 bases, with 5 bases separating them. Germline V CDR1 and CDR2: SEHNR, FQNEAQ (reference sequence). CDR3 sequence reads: CASSLGRNEQFF. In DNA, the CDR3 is TGTGCCAGCAGCTTAGGGAGAAATGAGCAGTTCTTC.

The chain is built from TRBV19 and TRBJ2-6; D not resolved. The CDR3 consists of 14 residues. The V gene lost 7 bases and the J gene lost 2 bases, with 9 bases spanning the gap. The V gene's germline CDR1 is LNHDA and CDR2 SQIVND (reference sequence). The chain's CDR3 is CASTTSTGANVLTF. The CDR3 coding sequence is TGTGCCAGTACAACCAGCACTGGGGCCAACGTCCTGACTTTC. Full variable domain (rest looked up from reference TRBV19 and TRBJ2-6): DGGITQSPKYLFRKEGQNVTLSCEQNLNHDAMYWYRQDPGQGLRLIYYSQIVNDFQKGDIAEGYSVSREKKESFPLTVTSAQKNPTAFYLCASTTSTGANVLTFGAGSRLTVL.

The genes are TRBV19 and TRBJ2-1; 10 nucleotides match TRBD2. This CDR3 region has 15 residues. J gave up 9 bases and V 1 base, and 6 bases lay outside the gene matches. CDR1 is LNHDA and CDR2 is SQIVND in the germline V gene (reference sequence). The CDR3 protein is CASSIGSGGQTEQFF. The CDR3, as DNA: TGTGCCAGTAGTATAGGTAGCGGGGGGCAGACTGAGCAGTTCTTC.

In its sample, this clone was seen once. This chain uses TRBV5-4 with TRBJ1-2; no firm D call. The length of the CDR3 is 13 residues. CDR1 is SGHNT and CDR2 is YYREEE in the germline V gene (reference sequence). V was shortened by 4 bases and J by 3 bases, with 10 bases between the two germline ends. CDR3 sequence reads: CASSIQPDYGYTF. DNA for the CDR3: TGTGCCAGCAGCATCCAGCCGGACTATGGCTACACCTTC.

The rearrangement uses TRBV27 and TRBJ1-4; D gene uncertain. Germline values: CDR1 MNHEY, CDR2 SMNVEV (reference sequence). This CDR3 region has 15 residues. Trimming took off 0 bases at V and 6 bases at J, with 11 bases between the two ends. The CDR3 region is CASSLSPSPYEKLFF. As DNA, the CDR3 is TGTGCCAGCAGTTTATCCCCTTCTCCCTATGAAAAACTGTTTTTT.

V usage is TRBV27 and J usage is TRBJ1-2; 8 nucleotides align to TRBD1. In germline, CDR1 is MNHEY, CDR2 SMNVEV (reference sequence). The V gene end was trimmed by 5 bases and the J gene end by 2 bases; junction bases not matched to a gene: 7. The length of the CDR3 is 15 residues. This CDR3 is CASSVQGGTNYGYTF. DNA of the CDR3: TGTGCCAGCAGTGTACAGGGGGGCACGAACTATGGCTACACCTTC.

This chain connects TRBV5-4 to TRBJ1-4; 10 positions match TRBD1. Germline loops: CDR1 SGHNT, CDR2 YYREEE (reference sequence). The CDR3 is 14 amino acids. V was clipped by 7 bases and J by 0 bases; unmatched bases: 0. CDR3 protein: CASGTGATNEKLFF. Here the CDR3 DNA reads TGTGCCAGCGGGACAGGGGCAACTAATGAAAAACTGTTTTTT. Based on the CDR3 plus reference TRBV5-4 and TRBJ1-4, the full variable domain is ETGVTQSPTHLIKTRGQQVTLRCSSQSGHNTVSWYQQALGQGPQFIFQYYREEENGRGNFPPRFSGLQFPNYSSELNVNALELDDSALYLCASGTGATNEKLFFGSGTQLSVL.

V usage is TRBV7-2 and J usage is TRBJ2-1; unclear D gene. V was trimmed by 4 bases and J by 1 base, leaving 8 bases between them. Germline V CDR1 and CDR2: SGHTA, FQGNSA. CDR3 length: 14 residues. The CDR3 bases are TGTGCCAGCAGCTCAACCACTTCCTACAATGAGCAGTTCTTC. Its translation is CASSSTTSYNEQFF.

The CDR3 nucleotides read TGTGCCAGCAGCTTAAGGTGGGAGAACACCGGGGAGCTGTTTTTT. It specifies CASSLRWENTGELFF. The chain uses TRBV7-2 and TRBJ2-2; D is unresolved. The V and J ends lost 2 bases and 1 base respectively, with 8 bases between them. CDR1 and CDR2 (germline): SGHTA, FQGNSA. This CDR3 is built from 15 residues. The full variable domain, with the rest looked up from reference TRBV7-2 and TRBJ2-2, is GAGVSQSPSNKVTEKGKDVELRCDPISGHTALYWYRQSLGQGLEFLIYFQGNSAPDKSGLPSDRFSAERTGGSVSTLTIQRTQQEDSAVYLCASSLRWENTGELFFGEGSRLTVL.

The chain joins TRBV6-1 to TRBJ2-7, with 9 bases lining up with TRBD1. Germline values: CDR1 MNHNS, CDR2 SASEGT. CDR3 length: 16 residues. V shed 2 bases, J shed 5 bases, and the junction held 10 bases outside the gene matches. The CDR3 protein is CASSEYEVRTGDEQYF. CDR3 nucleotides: TGTGCCAGCAGTGAATATGAGGTGCGGACAGGGGACGAGCAGTACTTC.

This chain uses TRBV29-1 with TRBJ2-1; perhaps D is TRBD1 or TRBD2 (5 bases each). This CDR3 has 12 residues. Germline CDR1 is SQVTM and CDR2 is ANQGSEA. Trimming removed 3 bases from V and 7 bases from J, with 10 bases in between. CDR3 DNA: TGCAGCGTTGAGATCGGGGCAAATGAGCAGTTCTTC. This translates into CSVEIGANEQFF.

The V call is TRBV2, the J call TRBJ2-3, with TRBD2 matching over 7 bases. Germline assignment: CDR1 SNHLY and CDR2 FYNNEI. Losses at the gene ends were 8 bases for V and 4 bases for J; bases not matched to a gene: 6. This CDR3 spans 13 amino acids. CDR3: CASSGGSADTQYF. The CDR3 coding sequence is TGTGCCAGCTCCGGCGGGAGTGCAGATACGCAGTATTTT. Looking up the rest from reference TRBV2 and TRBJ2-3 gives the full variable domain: EPEVTQTPSHQVTQMGQEVILRCVPISNHLYFYWYRQILGQKVEFLVSFYNNEISEKSEIFDDQFSVERPDGSNFTLKIRSTKLEDSAMYFCASSGGSADTQYFGPGTRLTVL.

The CDR3 sequence is CSVREGQGAYIQYF. CDR3 DNA: TGCAGCGTTAGGGAGGGACAGGGGGCATACATTCAGTACTTC. The V call is TRBV29-1, the J call TRBJ2-4; 12 bases align to TRBD1. The CDR3 is 14 amino acids. In germline, CDR1 is SQVTM, CDR2 ANQGSEA. V lost 5 bases to trimming and J lost 8 bases; unmatched junction nucleotides: 7.

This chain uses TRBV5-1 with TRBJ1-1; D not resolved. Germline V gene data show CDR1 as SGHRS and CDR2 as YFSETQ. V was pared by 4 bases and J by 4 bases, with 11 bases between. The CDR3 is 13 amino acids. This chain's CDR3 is CASSILLGTEAFF. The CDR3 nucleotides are TGCGCCAGCAGCATCCTCTTGGGCACTGAAGCTTTCTTT.

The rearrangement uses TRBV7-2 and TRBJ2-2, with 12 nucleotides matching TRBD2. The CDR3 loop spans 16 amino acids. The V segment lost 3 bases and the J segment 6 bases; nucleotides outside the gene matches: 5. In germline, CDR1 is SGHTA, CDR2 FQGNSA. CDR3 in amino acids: CASSFTSGGYAGELFF. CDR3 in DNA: TGTGCCAGCAGCTTTACTAGCGGGGGGTACGCCGGGGAGCTGTTTTTT. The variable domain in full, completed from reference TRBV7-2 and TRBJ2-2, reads GAGVSQSPSNKVTEKGKDVELRCDPISGHTALYWYRQSLGQGLEFLIYFQGNSAPDKSGLPSDRFSAERTGGSVSTLTIQRTQQEDSAVYLCASSFTSGGYAGELFFGEGSRLTVL.

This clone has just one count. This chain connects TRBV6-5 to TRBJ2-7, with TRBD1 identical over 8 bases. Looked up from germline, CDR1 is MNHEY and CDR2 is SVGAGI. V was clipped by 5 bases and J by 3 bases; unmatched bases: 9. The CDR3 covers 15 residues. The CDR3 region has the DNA TGTGCCAGCAGTAGATCCGGGACAGGCAGCTACGAGCAGTACTTC. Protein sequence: CASSRSGTGSYEQYF.

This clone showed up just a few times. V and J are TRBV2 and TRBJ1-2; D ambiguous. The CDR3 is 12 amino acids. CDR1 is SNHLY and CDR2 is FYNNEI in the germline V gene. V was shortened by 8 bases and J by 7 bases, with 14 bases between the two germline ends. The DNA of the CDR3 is TGTGCCAGCCTCCCCGTGAAGGGTGGCTACACCTTC. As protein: CASLPVKGGYTF.

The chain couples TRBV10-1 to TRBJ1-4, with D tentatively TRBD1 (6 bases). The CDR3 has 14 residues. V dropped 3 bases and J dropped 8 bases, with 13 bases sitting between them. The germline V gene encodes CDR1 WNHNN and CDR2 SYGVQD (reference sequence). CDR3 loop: CASSDGGAGEKLFF. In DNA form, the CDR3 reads TGCGCCAGCAGTGATGGGGGGGCTGGGGAAAAACTGTTTTTT.